These T cell receptor beta chains were read from a single sample in a study of T cell changes during pregnancy in multiple sclerosis. Measured with immunoSEQ multiplex PCR; TCRdb has only the in-frame clones, and not every one. The sample includes around 34,000 clones, over 90% of them seen just once. The source material was CD4+ T cells from peripheral blood mononuclear cells, sampled in the second trimester of pregnancy. Receptors originate from a female donor with multiple sclerosis, enrolled in a pregnancy study. Each CDR3 is given with its conserved first and last residue. Fields, in order: V gene, clone size, J gene, D gene, CDR3 DNA, CDR3 protein. D genes are given only for firm matches. Rows may omit the clone size; those that give it use once, few, many or a size class.

v_gene: TRBV5-4; abundance: -; j_gene: TRBJ1-3; d_gene: -; CDR3nt: TGTGCCAGCAGCTTGGATGCAGGGCTTGGAAACACCATATATTTT; CDR3aa: CASSLDAGLGNTIYF
v_gene: TRBV6-4; abundance: -; j_gene: TRBJ2-1; d_gene: -; CDR3nt: TGTGCCAGCAGTGACCGGGGGGCCCCCGGGAATGAGCAGTTCTTC; CDR3aa: CASSDRGAPGNEQFF
v_gene: TRBV29-1; abundance: -; j_gene: TRBJ1-1; d_gene: -; CDR3nt: TGCAGCGTTTTCCAGGCAGGGTTCACTGAAGCTTTCTTT; CDR3aa: CSVFQAGFTEAFF
v_gene: TRBV10-2; abundance: few; j_gene: TRBJ2-7; d_gene: TRBD1; CDR3nt: TGCGCCAGCATAACACCGGGACAGGGGGTTTACGAGCAGTACTTC; CDR3aa: CASITPGQGVYEQYF
v_gene: TRBV7-9; abundance: -; j_gene: TRBJ2-3; d_gene: TRBD2; CDR3nt: TGTGCCAGCAGCTTCGGACTAGCGGGAGGGGATACGCAGTATTTT; CDR3aa: CASSFGLAGGDTQYF
v_gene: TRBV5-1; abundance: -; j_gene: TRBJ2-7; d_gene: TRBD1; CDR3nt: TGCGCCAGCAGCTCAACAGGGGGCGGGTACGAGCAGTACTTC; CDR3aa: CASSSTGGGYEQYF
v_gene: TRBV29-1; abundance: -; j_gene: TRBJ1-1; d_gene: TRBD1; CDR3nt: TGCAGCGCCAATCAGGGGGCCACTGAAGCTTTCTTT; CDR3aa: CSANQGATEAFF
v_gene: TRBV6-1; abundance: -; j_gene: TRBJ2-3; d_gene: -; CDR3nt: TGTGCCAGCAGTGTTCTTTTAGCGGATACGCAGTATTTT; CDR3aa: CASSVLLADTQYF
v_gene: TRBV2; abundance: -; j_gene: TRBJ2-7; d_gene: -; CDR3nt: TGTGCCAGCCGACGACAGGATAGCTCCTACGAGCAGTACTTC; CDR3aa: CASRRQDSSYEQYF
v_gene: TRBV4-3; abundance: -; j_gene: TRBJ2-3; d_gene: TRBD2; CDR3nt: TGCGCCAGCAGCCTCCAGACGGGGGGAGATACGCAGTATTTT; CDR3aa: CASSLQTGGDTQYF
v_gene: TRBV5-8; abundance: -; j_gene: TRBJ2-7; d_gene: TRBD2; CDR3nt: TGTGCCAGCAGCTTGAGGCGGGGGGCCGGCTCCTACGAGCAGTACTTC; CDR3aa: CASSLRRGAGSYEQYF
v_gene: TRBV5-4; abundance: -; j_gene: TRBJ1-4; d_gene: -; CDR3nt: TGTGCCAGCAGCTTGGAGGCAGCGAATGAAAAACTGTTTTTT; CDR3aa: CASSLEAANEKLFF
v_gene: TRBV7-9; abundance: -; j_gene: TRBJ1-1; d_gene: -; CDR3nt: TGTGCCAGCAGCTTACCGCTCCGGGGAGTCAAAGAAGCTTTCTTT; CDR3aa: CASSLPLRGVKEAFF
v_gene: TRBV5-4; abundance: -; j_gene: TRBJ1-6; d_gene: -; CDR3nt: TGTGCCAGCAGCCCAGGGGTTAGTAATTCACCCCTCCACTTT; CDR3aa: CASSPGVSNSPLHF
v_gene: TRBV7-3; abundance: -; j_gene: TRBJ2-3; d_gene: TRBD2; CDR3nt: TGTGCCAGCAGCCCGATAAGCGGGAGCGCTTCCCGTACGCAGTATTTT; CDR3aa: CASSPISGSASRTQYF
v_gene: TRBV5-1; abundance: -; j_gene: TRBJ2-3; d_gene: TRBD2; CDR3nt: TGCGCCAGCAGCTGGGCGGGGGGCTCCACAGATACGCAGTATTTT; CDR3aa: CASSWAGGSTDTQYF
v_gene: TRBV30; abundance: -; j_gene: TRBJ1-3; d_gene: -; CDR3nt: TGTGCCTGGAGTGTACTAGGAAACACCATATATTTT; CDR3aa: CAWSVLGNTIYF
v_gene: TRBV5-1; abundance: -; j_gene: TRBJ2-1; d_gene: -; CDR3nt: TGCGCCAGCAGCGGAGCGAGCTCCTACAATGAGCAGTTCTTC; CDR3aa: CASSGASSYNEQFF
v_gene: TRBV28; abundance: -; j_gene: TRBJ2-5; d_gene: TRBD1; CDR3nt: TGTGCCAGCAGTTTCCGACAGGGCGGACGGGAGACCCAGTACTTC; CDR3aa: CASSFRQGGRETQYF
v_gene: TRBV9; abundance: -; j_gene: TRBJ1-6; d_gene: -; CDR3nt: TGTGCCAGCAGCGTCCACCAGGGAGGTAATTCACCCCTCCACTTT; CDR3aa: CASSVHQGGNSPLHF
v_gene: TRBV18; abundance: few; j_gene: TRBJ1-1; d_gene: TRBD1; CDR3nt: TGTGCCAGCTCACGCGAAACAGGGGGCGCGGACACTGAAGCTTTCTTT; CDR3aa: CASSRETGGADTEAFF
v_gene: TRBV11-3; abundance: once; j_gene: TRBJ2-3; d_gene: TRBD1; CDR3nt: TGTGCCAGCAGCAGCGGGACAGGGTTCACAGATACGCAGTATTTT; CDR3aa: CASSSGTGFTDTQYF
v_gene: TRBV6-5; abundance: -; j_gene: TRBJ2-5; d_gene: -; CDR3nt: TGTGCCAGCAGGACAACTGCCCAAGAGACCCAGTACTTC; CDR3aa: CASRTTAQETQYF
v_gene: TRBV5-4; abundance: -; j_gene: TRBJ2-3; d_gene: TRBD1; CDR3nt: TGTGCCAGCAGCCTACAGGGGGCAGGTACGCAGTATTTT; CDR3aa: CASSLQGAGTQYF
v_gene: TRBV5-1; abundance: -; j_gene: TRBJ2-1; d_gene: -; CDR3nt: TGCGCCAGCAGCTCCCGGACTATCTCCTACAATGAGCAGTTCTTC; CDR3aa: CASSSRTISYNEQFF
v_gene: TRBV5-1; abundance: -; j_gene: TRBJ2-6; d_gene: -; CDR3nt: TGCGCCAGCAGAAGTACCGCAGGGGCTGGGGCCAACGTCCTGACTTTC; CDR3aa: CASRSTAGAGANVLTF
v_gene: TRBV2; abundance: -; j_gene: TRBJ1-3; d_gene: -; CDR3nt: TGTGCCAGCAGTGAAGTGATGACAGCCGCGGGAAACACCATATATTTT; CDR3aa: CASSEVMTAAGNTIYF
v_gene: TRBV7-3; abundance: -; j_gene: TRBJ2-2; d_gene: -; CDR3nt: TGTGCCAGCAGCCCCCAGGGAGGAGGCGGGGAGCTGTTTTTT; CDR3aa: CASSPQGGGGELFF
v_gene: TRBV30; abundance: -; j_gene: TRBJ2-5; d_gene: TRBD2; CDR3nt: TGTGCCTGGAGTGTTCTGCTAGCGGCCCAAGAGACCCAGTACTTC; CDR3aa: CAWSVLLAAQETQYF
v_gene: TRBV7-2; abundance: -; j_gene: TRBJ2-7; d_gene: TRBD1; CDR3nt: TGTGCCAGCAGCTTAGCCGGACAGGGGACCTACGAGCAGTACTTC; CDR3aa: CASSLAGQGTYEQYF
v_gene: TRBV7-8; abundance: -; j_gene: TRBJ1-2; d_gene: TRBD1; CDR3nt: TGTGCCAGCAGCTTCGGGACAGGGGAAGGCTATGGCTACACCTTC; CDR3aa: CASSFGTGEGYGYTF
v_gene: TRBV13; abundance: -; j_gene: TRBJ2-4; d_gene: TRBD2; CDR3nt: TGTGCCAGCAGCTCCCGTTGGGAGGGCGGCATTCAGTACTTC; CDR3aa: CASSSRWEGGIQYF
v_gene: TRBV10-3; abundance: once; j_gene: TRBJ2-1; d_gene: TRBD2; CDR3nt: TGTGCCATCCGGGGCGGGGGACTAGACTATGAGCAGTTCTTC; CDR3aa: CAIRGGGLDYEQFF
v_gene: TRBV27; abundance: -; j_gene: TRBJ2-7; d_gene: -; CDR3nt: TGTGCCAGCAGTTTAACCGGACAGAGCCCCTACGAGCAGTACTTC; CDR3aa: CASSLTGQSPYEQYF
v_gene: TRBV5-1; abundance: -; j_gene: TRBJ2-5; d_gene: -; CDR3nt: TGCGCCAGCAGCTTGGGGGACTCCAGTGAGACCCAGTACTTC; CDR3aa: CASSLGDSSETQYF
v_gene: TRBV7-9; abundance: -; j_gene: TRBJ2-7; d_gene: TRBD1; CDR3nt: TGTGCCAGCAGCTTAGCCGGGACAGGGAACGAGCAGTACTTC; CDR3aa: CASSLAGTGNEQYF
v_gene: TRBV5-1; abundance: -; j_gene: TRBJ1-2; d_gene: -; CDR3nt: TGCGCCAGCAGCTTGGCCGACAAGCCATTGGGCTATGGCTACACCTTC; CDR3aa: CASSLADKPLGYGYTF
v_gene: TRBV28; abundance: -; j_gene: TRBJ2-7; d_gene: TRBD1; CDR3nt: TGTGCCAGCAGGGGCATGTACAGGGGCTCCTACGAGCAGTACTTC; CDR3aa: CASRGMYRGSYEQYF
v_gene: TRBV7-9; abundance: -; j_gene: TRBJ2-7; d_gene: -; CDR3nt: TGTGCCAGCAGCTTAGGTGCGGTTAGCTACGAGCAGTACTTC; CDR3aa: CASSLGAVSYEQYF
v_gene: TRBV7-6; abundance: -; j_gene: TRBJ2-1; d_gene: TRBD2; CDR3nt: TGTGCCAGCAGCCTCGTGGCGGGAGATAATGAGCAGTTCTTC; CDR3aa: CASSLVAGDNEQFF
v_gene: TRBV10-3; abundance: -; j_gene: TRBJ2-7; d_gene: TRBD2; CDR3nt: TGTGCCATCAGTGGGGGGGGGTTCGAGCAGTACTTC; CDR3aa: CAISGGGFEQYF
v_gene: TRBV9; abundance: once; j_gene: TRBJ1-1; d_gene: -; CDR3nt: TGTGCCAGCAGCCCCACCGCGGCTGAAGCTTTCTTT; CDR3aa: CASSPTAAEAFF
v_gene: TRBV6-1; abundance: -; j_gene: TRBJ1-1; d_gene: TRBD1; CDR3nt: TGTGCCAGCAGCCATTCAGGGGGCACTGAAGCTTTCTTT; CDR3aa: CASSHSGGTEAFF
v_gene: TRBV6-1; abundance: -; j_gene: TRBJ1-1; d_gene: -; CDR3nt: TGTGCCAGCAGTCAGGAGGGGTGGACTGAAGCTTTCTTT; CDR3aa: CASSQEGWTEAFF
v_gene: TRBV27; abundance: -; j_gene: TRBJ1-5; d_gene: -; CDR3nt: TGTGCCAGCAGTTTGGCGGGGGGACGCAATCAGCCCCAGCATTTT; CDR3aa: CASSLAGGRNQPQHF
v_gene: TRBV6-1; abundance: -; j_gene: TRBJ2-7; d_gene: -; CDR3nt: TGTGCCAGCAGTGCCAGAACAGGCCAACCCTACGAGCAGTACTTC; CDR3aa: CASSARTGQPYEQYF
v_gene: TRBV7-8; abundance: -; j_gene: TRBJ1-2; d_gene: TRBD1; CDR3nt: TGTGCCAGCAGCAAAGCGGGACAGGGAAACTATGGCTACACCTTC; CDR3aa: CASSKAGQGNYGYTF
v_gene: TRBV18; abundance: -; j_gene: TRBJ2-3; d_gene: -; CDR3nt: TGTGCCAGCTCAACCCTGAGTCATAAGATAGATACGCAGTATTTT; CDR3aa: CASSTLSHKIDTQYF
v_gene: TRBV6-6; abundance: -; j_gene: TRBJ2-7; d_gene: -; CDR3nt: TGTGCCAGCAGACCCGACAGACTTGCGCTTTACGAGCAGTACTTC; CDR3aa: CASRPDRLALYEQYF
v_gene: TRBV10-3; abundance: -; j_gene: TRBJ1-5; d_gene: -; CDR3nt: TGTGCCATCAGTGAGGAGCAGGGTGGCAAGCCCCAGCATTTT; CDR3aa: CAISEEQGGKPQHF
v_gene: TRBV2; abundance: -; j_gene: TRBJ1-2; d_gene: TRBD1; CDR3nt: TGTGCCAGCAGCCGGGACAGCGGATATGGCTACACCTTC; CDR3aa: CASSRDSGYGYTF
v_gene: TRBV5-8; abundance: -; j_gene: TRBJ1-3; d_gene: -; CDR3nt: TGTGCCAGCAGCCCTCTCTCAGGGTCTGGAAACACCATATATTTT; CDR3aa: CASSPLSGSGNTIYF
v_gene: TRBV5-1; abundance: -; j_gene: TRBJ1-3; d_gene: -; CDR3nt: TGCGCCAGCAGTTTGGACAACTCTGGAAACACCATATATTTT; CDR3aa: CASSLDNSGNTIYF